This T cell receptor (beta chain) was recovered during a study of cytomegalovirus exposure and HLA in healthy donors. Study-wide results and limits: 87-base-pair reads could not separate some V segments, including TRBV6-2 and TRBV6-3.

In germline, CDR1 is SNHLY, CDR2 FYNNEI. V was cut by 6 bases and J by 12 bases, with 18 bases left in between. This CDR3 is 13 amino acids long. Details on this clone: The target antigen is unknown.

A multiplex PCR was run with 60 Vbeta primers and 13 Jbeta primers. Generated by immunoSEQ multiplex PCR, the TCRdb table keeps only in-frame clones and is missing some. This sample has hundreds of thousands of clones, with roughly 90% found just once. This clonotype originated in a woman younger than 35 in good health and CMV-seronegative. Sequences were obtained from PBMCs. The rearrangement joins TRBV2 to TRBJ2-1; a weak D match, TRBD2 (6 bases). Here the CDR3 DNA reads TGTGCCAGCAGGGGGGACTTGGCCCGGGGGCAGTTCTTC. Its protein product is CASRGDLARGQFF.